The clone carrying this T cell receptor beta chain has at least ten counts. Its target is unknown. The germline V gene has CDR1 SGHVS and CDR2 FQNEAQ. The CDR3 has 14 amino acids. V was clipped by 5 bases and J by 6 bases; unmatched bases: 8. This sample was taken from a study of T cells in Graves' hyperthyroidism and ophthalmopathy. Notes on the study in general: Model output signaled ophthalmopathy a median roughly 6 months ahead of onset.

Stable Graves' hyperthyroidism meant no ophthalmopathy progression within 18 months. The study enrolled patients aged 18 to 65 with newly diagnosed hyperthyroidism of under 2 months' duration. Lactation, pregnancy, other autoimmune disease or uncontrolled infection excluded patients. Regions amplified from RNA transcripts were the TCR beta CDR3 regions. An initial round of RT-PCR targeting the TCR CDR3 relied on the HTBI primer set. TCRdb re-called the multiplex PCR reads with MiXCR, one entry per CDR3 protein. Of just over 550,000 distinct CDR3 sequences in the sample, around 46% were seen once. The chain has TRBV7-8 and TRBJ2-5, with 8 nucleotides matching TRBD2. Input material: peripheral blood or thyroid tissue (not recorded which). The receptor was derived from a woman aged 18-35 years with Graves' hyperthyroidism. As DNA, the CDR3 is TGTGCCAGCAGCCCCGGGACTAGGGGTCAGACCCAGTACTTC. It is translated as CASSPGTRGQTQYF.